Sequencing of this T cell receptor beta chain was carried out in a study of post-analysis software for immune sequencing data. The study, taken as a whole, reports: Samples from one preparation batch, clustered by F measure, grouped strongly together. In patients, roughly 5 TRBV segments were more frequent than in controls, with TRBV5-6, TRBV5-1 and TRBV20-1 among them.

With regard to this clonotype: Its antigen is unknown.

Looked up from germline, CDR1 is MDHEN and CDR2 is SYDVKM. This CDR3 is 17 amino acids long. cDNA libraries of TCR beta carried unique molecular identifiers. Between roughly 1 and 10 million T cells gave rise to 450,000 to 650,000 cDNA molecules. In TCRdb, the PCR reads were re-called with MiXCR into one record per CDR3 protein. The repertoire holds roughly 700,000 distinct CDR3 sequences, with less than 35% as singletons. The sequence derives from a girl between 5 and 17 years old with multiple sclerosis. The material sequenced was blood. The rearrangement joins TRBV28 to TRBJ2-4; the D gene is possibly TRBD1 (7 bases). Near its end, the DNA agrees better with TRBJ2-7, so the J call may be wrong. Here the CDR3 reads CASRLVLRDRDSLEQYF. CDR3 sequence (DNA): TGTGCCAGCAGGTTGGTCCTCCGAGACAGGGACTCCCTCGAGCAGTACTTC.